What follows is one T cell receptor beta chain and its context. The data belong to a study of human T cells and chemical hapten exposure. TCRdb reprocessed the RACE reads via MiXCR and lists one record per CDR3 protein. The sample gives roughly 90,000 distinct CDR3 sequences, roughly a tenth of which show up once; about 0.95% is in the top ten. Specified time point: patch test 3, about 24 weeks after DPC sensitization. Specified treatment: therapeutic diphenylcyclopropenone sensitization with weekly scalp DPC. CDR3 length: 14 amino acids. V lost 6 bases to trimming and J lost 0 bases; unmatched junction nucleotides: 4. The germline V gene has CDR1 ENHRY and CDR2 SYGVKD.

Specimen: whole blood, collected in connection with sensitization to the hapten diphenylcyclopropenone (DPC). This rearrangement joins TRBV10-3 to TRBJ1-2; 7 bases fit TRBD1. The clonotype originates from a woman aged 25 to 45 with alopecia areata. Some clones in this sample may be carry-over from other donors' samples. CDR3 in amino acids: CAIRPTGANYGYTF. The CDR3 coding sequence is TGTGCCATCAGACCCACAGGGGCTAACTATGGCTACACCTTC.